The 21 T cell receptor beta chains presented below share a single source sample, sequenced in a study of T cell changes during pregnancy in multiple sclerosis. Repertoires were generated with immunoSEQ multiplex PCR, while TCRdb's copy carries only in-frame clones and drops some. Here the sample spans some 83,000 clones, roughly nine tenths being singletons. The sequences come from PBMCs, collected in the first trimester of pregnancy. All receptors derive from a female donor in good health, serving as a control in a pregnancy study. Some clones in this sample may be carry-over from other donors' samples.

This chain uses TRBV29-1 with TRBJ1-3; D perhaps matches TRBD1 (5 bases). The ends were cut back, 5 bases at V and 3 bases at J, with 11 bases in the middle. Germline loops: CDR1 SQVTM, CDR2 ANQGSEA. This CDR3 has 13 amino acids. DNA for the CDR3: TGCAGCGTTAGAGGCAGGGTTGGAAACACCATATATTTT. Its protein product is CSVRGRVGNTIYF.

The rearrangement joins TRBV4-2 to TRBJ1-1; 8 bases line up with TRBD1. The CDR3 is 16 amino acids. Losses at the gene ends were 2 bases for V and 0 bases for J; bases not matched to a gene: 5. From germline, CDR1 is LGHNA and CDR2 YNFKEQ. In DNA, the CDR3 is TGTGCCAGCAGCCAAAGGACAGGGAGAATGAACACTGAAGCTTTCTTT. This codes for CASSQRTGRMNTEAFF.

The gene calls are TRBV21-1 and TRBJ1-2; TRBD1 is the table's D call and was not checked against the DNA. TRBV21-1 is reported as a pseudogene. The CDR3 spans 12 residues. CDR3 sequence: CASRDRVDGYTF. CDR3 coding DNA: TGTGCCAGCAGGGACAGGGTGGATGGCTACACCTTC.

The genes are TRBV7-6 and TRBJ1-2; D might be TRBD1 (5 bases). Germline V gene lookup returns CDR1 SGHVS and CDR2 FNYEAQ. This CDR3 is built from 15 residues. Trimming took off 1 base at V and 2 bases at J, with 11 bases between the two ends. The CDR3 sequence: CASSLGAGLNYGYTF. CDR3 in DNA: TGTGCCAGCAGCTTAGGGGCAGGGCTGAACTATGGCTACACCTTC.

The chain uses TRBV5-1 and TRBJ2-2; tentatively, D is TRBD1 (7 bases). Trimming shortened V by 5 bases and J by 4 bases, and 12 bases separated the two germline ends. CDR3 length: 14 amino acids. Per the germline V gene, CDR1 is SGHRS and CDR2 is YFSETQ. The CDR3 nucleotides read TGCGCCAGCAGTTACAGGGGAGGCACCGGGGAGCTGTTTTTT. Its translation is CASSYRGGTGELFF.

The V gene is TRBV7-9, the J gene TRBJ2-1, with TRBD2 matching over 7 bases. Germline V gene data show CDR1 as SEHNR and CDR2 as FQNEAQ (reference sequence). The CDR3 contains 12 residues. V gave up 5 bases and J gave up 9 bases; unmatched junction bases: 4. As DNA, the CDR3 is TGTGCCAGCAGCCTTATAGCGGGTGAGCAGTTCTTC. Translating gives CASSLIAGEQFF.

For the CDR3, the DNA is TGTGCCAGCAGTGCATTCTTCGACAGGAATCAGCCCCAGCATTTT. Translated: CASSAFFDRNQPQHF. The chain recombines TRBV6-1 with TRBJ1-5; D is possibly TRBD1 (6 bases). This CDR3 spans 15 amino acids. Trimming stripped 4 bases from V and 4 bases from J, with 14 bases between. Germline V gene sequence: CDR1 MNHNS, CDR2 SASEGT.

The genes are TRBV5-1 and TRBJ2-7; no reliable D call. Trimming shortened V by 4 bases and J by 2 bases, and 7 bases separated the two germline ends. Germline V gene data show CDR1 as SGHRS and CDR2 as YFSETQ. This CDR3 comprises 12 residues. Written as DNA, the CDR3 is TGCGCCAGCAGCGACACAGCCTACGAGCAGTACTTC. Translating gives CASSDTAYEQYF. The whole variable domain, remainder taken from reference TRBV5-1 and TRBJ2-7, is KAGVTQTPRYLIKTRGQQVTLSCSPISGHRSVSWYQQTPGQGLQFLFEYFSETQRNKGNFPGRFSGRQFSNSRSEMNVSTLELGDSALYLCASSDTAYEQYFGPGTRLTVT.

This chain connects TRBV7-2 to TRBJ2-5; TRBD2 aligns across 12 bases. CDR3 length: 15 residues. Germline V gene lookup returns CDR1 SGHTA and CDR2 FQGNSA. V lost 4 bases to trimming and J lost 2 bases; unmatched junction nucleotides: 2. CDR3 sequence (DNA): TGTGCCAGCAGCTGGCTAGCGGGAGGGCAAGAGACCCAGTACTTC. Protein: CASSWLAGGQETQYF.

The chain employs TRBV5-1 and TRBJ2-3; TRBD1 matches 8 bases. This CDR3 is 13 amino acids long. Trimming took 7 bases from V and 3 from J; bases not matched to a gene: 4. Per germline, CDR1 SGHRS and CDR2 YFSETQ. The CDR3 coding sequence is TGCGCCAGCCACGGACAGGGAACAGATACGCAGTATTTT. It translates to CASHGQGTDTQYF.

The gene calls are TRBV27 and TRBJ1-6; D not certain. The germline gives CDR1 MNHEY, CDR2 SMNVEV (reference sequence). The CDR3 is 13 amino acids. V lost 7 bases to trimming and J lost 1 base, with 5 bases between them. The CDR3 coding sequence is TGTGCCAGCACAGGATCCTATAATTCACCCCTCCACTTT. Its translation: CASTGSYNSPLHF.

This clone appeared once. This chain uses TRBV2 with TRBJ1-1, with D possibly TRBD1 on 6 matching bases. V was trimmed by 7 bases and J by 3 bases, leaving 15 bases between them. CDR1 is SNHLY and CDR2 is FYNNEI in the germline V gene. The CDR3 length is 14 residues. CDR3 loop: CASNRAGGDTEAFF. The CDR3 DNA reads TGTGCCAGCAATCGGGCGGGGGGCGACACTGAAGCTTTCTTT.

CDR3 in DNA: TGTGCCAGCAGTTTACGGGGGAACACTGAAGCTTTCTTT. Translating it yields CASSLRGNTEAFF. The J gene is TRBJ1-1, the V gene TRBV28; D unresolved. Germline V CDR1 and CDR2: MDHEN, SYDVKM. V was pared by 2 bases and J by 1 base, with 5 bases between. CDR3 length: 13 amino acids. Filled out from reference TRBV28 and TRBJ1-1, the complete variable domain reads DVKVTQSSRYLVKRTGEKVFLECVQDMDHENMFWYRQDPGLGLRLIYFSYDVKMKEKGDIPEGYSVSREKKERFSLILESASTNQTSMYLCASSLRGNTEAFFGQGTRLTVV.

This rearrangement joins TRBV4-1 to TRBJ2-7; TRBD2 agrees at 10 bases. The trim removed 2 bases at V and 2 bases at J, leaving 15 bases unmatched. The length of the CDR3 is 19 residues. The germline V gene has CDR1 MGHRA and CDR2 YSYEKL. CDR3 in DNA: TGCGCCAGCAGCCAACTGGTTTTAGCGGGGGGCCCTGGGACCTACGAGCAGTACTTC. As protein: CASSQLVLAGGPGTYEQYF.

This clone has a single count. The rearrangement uses TRBV7-2 and TRBJ2-1, with 12 bases matching TRBD2. The CDR3 length is 16 residues. V trimming: 4 bases; J trimming: 9 bases; junction bases outside the gene matches: 10. CDR1 is SGHTA, CDR2 FQGNSA, per germline. The DNA of the CDR3 is TGTGCCAGCAGCTCAGGACTAGCGGGACTCGGAGGTGAGCAGTTCTTC. Protein sequence: CASSSGLAGLGGEQFF.

In its sample, this clone was seen once. CDR3 sequence reads: CAISTGTSGISEQFF. CDR3 sequence (DNA): TGTGCCATCAGTACCGGGACTAGCGGGATAAGTGAGCAGTTCTTC. The chain joins TRBV10-3 to TRBJ2-1, with 13 bases that match TRBD2. Germline V CDR1 and CDR2: ENHRY, SYGVKD. The trim removed 5 bases at V and 9 bases at J, leaving 7 bases unmatched. CDR3 size: 15 residues.

The genes are TRBV19 and TRBJ2-1; TRBD2 matches 14 bases. The germline V gene encodes CDR1 LNHDA and CDR2 SQIVND (reference sequence). CDR3 length: 14 residues. Trimming removed 3 bases from V and 12 bases from J; junction bases left unmatched: 4. DNA for the CDR3: TGTGCCAGTAGTATGGAGGGACTAGCGGGGGCGCAGTTCTTC. Residues: CASSMEGLAGAQFF.

The rearrangement links TRBV19 to TRBJ2-3; 10 nucleotides agree with TRBD1. The V gene's germline CDR1 is LNHDA and CDR2 SQIVND (reference sequence). The CDR3 is made up of 14 amino acids. J was trimmed by 3 bases and V by 8 bases; bases with no gene match: 5. The CDR3 loop reads CASRDRGGTDTQYF. The CDR3 DNA reads TGTGCCAGTCGGGACAGGGGAGGAACAGATACGCAGTATTTT.

This chain joins TRBV4-2 and TRBJ2-5; 8 nucleotides align to TRBD1. Germline assignment: CDR1 LGHNA and CDR2 YNFKEQ. V lost 0 bases and J lost 2; bases outside the gene matches: 11. The CDR3 runs to 18 residues. CDR3: CASSQDVIPDRGQETQYF. The CDR3 nucleotides are TGTGCCAGCAGCCAAGATGTTATACCCGACAGGGGACAAGAGACCCAGTACTTC.

This clone has only one observation. This chain joins TRBV6-6 and TRBJ2-1, with 9 bases that match TRBD2. Germline loops: CDR1 MNHNY, CDR2 SVGAGI (reference sequence). J was trimmed by 7 bases and V by 4 bases; bases with no gene match: 5. The CDR3 has 14 residues. CDR3 in DNA: TGTGCCAGCAGTTTGGCGGGAGGGCCAAATGAGCAGTTCTTC. Translation gives CASSLAGGPNEQFF.

The CDR3 DNA reads as TGTGCCAGCAGCTCCCAGGTCATCGAGACCCAGTACTTC. Protein sequence: CASSSQVIETQYF. V usage is TRBV5-4 and J usage is TRBJ2-5, with D unclear. CDR3 length equals 13 residues. Germline CDR1 SGHNT, CDR2 YYREEE (reference sequence). Trimming took 3 bases from V and 5 from J, leaving 11 bases between them. The whole variable domain, filled in from reference TRBV5-4 and TRBJ2-5, reads ETGVTQSPTHLIKTRGQQVTLRCSSQSGHNTVSWYQQALGQGPQFIFQYYREEENGRGNFPPRFSGLQFPNYSSELNVNALELDDSALYLCASSSQVIETQYFGPGTRLLVL.